The T cell receptor beta chain under discussion was sequenced for a study of T cell clones after liver transplantation. About the research overall: Immunosuppression withdrawal was tried within 2 years after liver transplantation in this trial. At least one year of complete immunosuppression withdrawal without enzymes over twice normal defined tolerance.

The CDR3 contains 15 residues. Germline V CDR1 and CDR2: MDHEN, SYDVKM. V was shortened by 5 bases and J by 4 bases, with 18 bases between the two germline ends. Produced via immunoSEQ multiplex PCR; TCRdb's table is partial and in-frame only. The table records around 78,000 clones, approximately 82% of them present only once. The TCR originated in a human patient who received a liver transplant. Some of the T cells may derive from the graft donor. Sequences were derived from CD4+ T cells from blood, sampled at the 22-month timepoint. The rearrangement links TRBV28 to TRBJ2-7; perhaps TRBD2 as D (6 bases). The CDR3 here is CASSPPGPGVYEQYF. The CDR3 nucleotides read TGTGCCAGCAGTCCGCCGGGACCGGGGGTATACGAGCAGTACTTC. The full variable domain, rest sourced from reference TRBV28 and TRBJ2-7, is DVKVTQSSRYLVKRTGEKVFLECVQDMDHENMFWYRQDPGLGLRLIYFSYDVKMKEKGDIPEGYSVSREKKERFSLILESASTNQTSMYLCASSPPGPGVYEQYFGPGTRLTVT.